This T cell receptor (beta chain) was retrieved from a study of cytomegalovirus exposure and HLA in healthy donors. On the study more broadly: Unique TCR beta sequences numbering approximately 120 million came from 190 million or so T cells in an earlier analysis.

Notes on the study in general: Associated with cytomegalovirus, according to the listing, were 150 to 200 TCR beta chains. Later work found that TCR association rates differed between HLA loci; DRB1 had the most and HLA-C the fewest.

Per germline, CDR1 SNHLY and CDR2 FYNNEI. The CDR3 is 16 amino acids. J was trimmed by 7 bases and V by 3 bases; bases with no gene match: 8. Primers included in the PCR were 60 Vbeta and 13 Jbeta primers. The assay was immunoSEQ multiplex PCR, and TCRdb's table has in-frame clones only and misses some. The table lists about 150,000 clones, over 70% of them singletons, with about 1.5% in the top ten. To note about this clone: Antigen unknown.

The sample was PBMCs. This rearrangement joins TRBV2 to TRBJ2-5, with 13 bases matching TRBD2. This receptor was identified in a woman aged 25 to 39 in good health and CMV-seropositive. The CDR3 here is CASSDGGTSGAGTQYF. Written as DNA, the CDR3 is TGTGCCAGCAGTGACGGAGGGACTAGCGGGGCGGGGACCCAGTACTTC.